The entry below gives a single T cell receptor (beta chain) sequence along with its context. This sample stems from a study of chemoradiotherapy in HPV16-positive cancers. Germline CDR1 is SGHTA and CDR2 is FQGTGA. V was shortened by 2 bases and J by 0 bases, with 11 bases between the two germline ends. The CDR3 runs 17 residues. Here immunoSEQ multiplex PCR was the method, and the copy in TCRdb shows in-frame clones only, minus some. The sample lists 25,000 to 30,000 clones, around nine tenths seen once, with 22% in the top ten. Source: blood, taken from a patient who underwent chemoradiotherapy. This chain connects TRBV7-3 to TRBJ2-6; the D gene could be TRBD1 or TRBD2 (5 bases each). The receptor was isolated from a human donor with HPV-associated anogenital cancer. CDR3 sequence reads: CASSLGGWSSGANVLTF. The CDR3 nucleotides read TGTGCCAGCAGCTTAGGGGGTTGGAGCTCTGGGGCCAACGTCCTGACTTTC.